Each of the 24 T cell receptor beta chains below was sequenced from the same sample in a study of T-cell reconstitution after alpha-beta-depleted transplantation in children. Unique molecular identifiers were incorporated during preparation of the TCRbeta library. TCRdb re-called the PCR reads through MiXCR, storing one row per CDR3 protein. Of about 590,000 distinct CDR3 sequences listed, 10% to 15% are singletons. The sample was PBMCs, mostly from graft donor cells, taken 360 days after TCRalphabeta/CD19-depleted stem cell transplant. These receptors were taken from a male patient aged 5 to 17 who had a stem cell transplant for acute myeloid leukemia, so the T cells may come from the graft donor.

The gene calls are TRBV7-2 and TRBJ2-5; 8 positions match TRBD2. The CDR3 has 15 residues. V gave up 3 bases and J gave up 4 bases; unmatched junction bases: 7. Per germline, CDR1 SGHTA and CDR2 FQGNSA. CDR3 loop: CASSFGLALGETQYF. CDR3 nucleotide sequence: TGTGCCAGCAGCTTTGGACTAGCTTTGGGAGAGACCCAGTACTTC. Using reference TRBV7-2 and TRBJ2-5 for the parts outside the CDR3, the full variable domain is GAGVSQSPSNKVTEKGKDVELRCDPISGHTALYWYRQSLGQGLEFLIYFQGNSAPDKSGLPSDRFSAERTGGSVSTLTIQRTQQEDSAVYLCASSFGLALGETQYFGPGTRLLVL.

There are a few counts of this clonotype. The chain is built from TRBV20-1 and TRBJ2-7, with D possibly being TRBD1 or TRBD2 (5 bases each). The CDR3 covers 14 residues. The ends were cut back, 1 base at V and 0 bases at J, with 10 bases in the middle. Germline-derived CDR1 and CDR2 are DFQATT and SNEGSKA (reference sequence). CDR3 DNA: TGCAGTGCTAGAGGGGGGAGATCCTCCTACGAGCAGTACTTC. This gives the protein CSARGGRSSYEQYF.

The chain uses TRBV29-1 and TRBJ2-5; D is ambiguous. This CDR3 contains 12 residues. Germline CDR1 reads SQVTM; CDR2 reads ANQGSEA. The DNA for the CDR3 is TGCAGTCGAACCCGATTGAAAGAGACCCAGTACTTC. Protein product: CSRTRLKETQYF.

V and J are TRBV11-3 and TRBJ2-3; D is uncertain. The CDR3 contains 14 residues. Per the germline V gene, CDR1 is SGHNT and CDR2 is YENEEA. Trimming pared 1 base from V and 4 bases from J, leaving 9 bases between. CDR3 amino acids: CASSLGLSADTQYF. The CDR3 nucleotides read TGTGCCAGCAGCTTAGGACTGTCCGCAGATACGCAGTATTTT.

This clonotype was found many times. The chain carries TRBV20-1 and TRBJ2-2; 9 bases are shared with TRBD2. The CDR3 is 18 amino acids. After removal of 6 bases from V and 0 bases from J, the junction contained 14 bases not matched to a gene. Per the germline V gene, CDR1 is DFQATT and CDR2 is SNEGSKA (reference sequence). The CDR3 DNA is TGCAGTGCCCCTTCTCTGGTAGCGGGAGTTGCGAACACCGGGGAGCTGTTTTTT. Its translation: CSAPSLVAGVANTGELFF.

The V gene is TRBV9, the J gene TRBJ1-4; D remains unclear. The CDR3 has 15 residues. The germline V and J ends were trimmed by 4 bases and 8 bases, with 18 bases remaining between them. Germline lookup yields CDR1 SGDLS and CDR2 YYNGEE. In nucleotides, the CDR3 is TGTGCCAGCAGCCCGACGGAGGGCGCAGGAGAAAAACTGTTTTTT. This gives the protein CASSPTEGAGEKLFF.

The chain employs TRBV7-9 and TRBJ2-1; the D call may be TRBD1 or TRBD2 (7 bases each). Looked up from germline, CDR1 is SEHNR and CDR2 is FQNEAQ (reference sequence). This CDR3 is built from 16 residues. Trimming cost V 2 bases and J 7 bases, with 18 bases left between them. CDR3 DNA sequence: TGTGCCAGCAGCTTAAACCGGCCAGGGGGGGCGAATGAGCAGTTCTTC. As protein: CASSLNRPGGANEQFF. The whole variable domain, filled in from reference TRBV7-9 and TRBJ2-1, reads DTGVSQNPRHKITKRGQNVTFRCDPISEHNRLYWYRQTLGQGPEFLTYFQNEAQLEKSRLLSDRFSAERPKGSFSTLEIQRTEQGDSAMYLCASSLNRPGGANEQFFGPGTRLTVL.

The rearrangement joins TRBV6-1 to TRBJ2-7; D is perhaps TRBD1 (5 bases). Germline-derived CDR1 and CDR2 are MNHNS and SASEGT. Trimming took 6 bases from V and 2 from J, leaving 20 bases between them. The CDR3 is 16 amino acids. The CDR3: CASSPLPDLRAYEQYF. The CDR3 nucleotides are TGTGCCAGCAGCCCTTTACCGGACCTCAGGGCCTACGAGCAGTACTTC.

The chain couples TRBV28 to TRBJ1-5; 7 bases align to TRBD1. V dropped 1 base and J dropped 6; count of bases not matched to a gene: 6. Looked up from germline, CDR1 is MDHEN and CDR2 is SYDVKM. The CDR3 length is 15 residues. The CDR3 loop is CASSLYPGGAQPQHF. The CDR3 nucleotides read TGTGCCAGCAGTTTATACCCAGGGGGTGCTCAGCCCCAGCATTTT.

J is TRBJ2-7 and V is TRBV27, with D unresolved. V was trimmed by 3 bases and J by 7 bases, leaving 13 bases between them. This CDR3 spans 13 amino acids. Germline-derived CDR1 and CDR2 are MNHEY and SMNVEV (reference sequence). CDR3 sequence: CASSFSRTAEQYF. CDR3 bases: TGTGCCAGCAGTTTTTCTCGGACGGCGGAGCAGTACTTC.

Here the CDR3 reads CASSQDAASEYEQYF. The CDR3, as DNA: TGCGCCAGCAGCCAAGATGCGGCTAGCGAGTACGAGCAGTACTTC. The V call is TRBV4-3, the J call TRBJ2-7; possible D gene TRBD2, 6 bases. Germline lookup yields CDR1 LGHNA and CDR2 YSLEER. The CDR3 extends over 15 amino acids. The ends were cut back, 0 bases at V and 4 bases at J, with 13 bases in the middle.

In its sample, this clonotype was seen many times. The chain uses TRBV29-1 and TRBJ1-2; D not certain. V was pared by 6 bases and J by 7 bases, with 3 bases between. The length of the CDR3 is 8 residues. Germline V gene data show CDR1 as SQVTM and CDR2 as ANQGSEA. The CDR3 is CSVAGYTF. As DNA, the CDR3 is TGCAGCGTGGCTGGCTACACCTTC.

This clonotype has more than one count but fewer than ten. CDR3 region: CASSLGRETDTQYF. The CDR3 DNA reads TGTGCCAGCAGCTTAGGTCGGGAGACAGATACGCAGTATTTT. This chain links TRBV7-9 with TRBJ2-3; maybe TRBD2 (6 bases). CDR1 and CDR2 from the germline V gene are SEHNR and FQNEAQ (reference sequence). V lost 1 base, J lost 3 bases, and 8 bases lay in between. The CDR3 spans 14 residues.

This sequence joins TRBV28 and TRBJ2-3; 7 nucleotides match TRBD2. V was pared by 2 bases and J by 3 bases, with 8 bases of the junction left unmatched. Germline CDR1 MDHEN, CDR2 SYDVKM. The CDR3 is made up of 16 amino acids. CDR3 amino acids: CASSLVAGVGTDTQYF. CDR3 nucleotides: TGTGCCAGCAGTTTAGTGGCGGGAGTGGGTACAGATACGCAGTATTTT.

This clonotype has more than one count but fewer than ten. The chain employs TRBV20-1 and TRBJ1-6; no definite D call. From germline, CDR1 is DFQATT and CDR2 SNEGSKA (reference sequence). This CDR3 contains 15 residues. Trimming removed 5 bases from V and 5 bases from J, with 16 bases in between. The CDR3 is CSAQSPPPDNSPLHF. DNA for the CDR3: TGCAGTGCTCAATCGCCTCCGCCCGATAATTCACCCCTCCACTTT.

Many counts were recorded for this clonotype. The V gene is TRBV4-3, the J gene TRBJ2-3, with 10 bases fitting TRBD2. The V and J ends lost 4 bases and 4 bases, in that order; junction bases with no gene match: 8. This CDR3 is 16 amino acids long. Germline V gene sequence: CDR1 LGHNA, CDR2 YSLEER. CDR3: CASSLTLAGAADTQYF. The CDR3 DNA follows: TGCGCCAGCAGCCTTACCCTAGCGGGAGCGGCAGATACGCAGTATTTT.

In its sample, this clonotype was seen a few times. The rearrangement joins TRBV4-3 to TRBJ2-7; 10 bases fit TRBD2. With V trimmed by 5 bases and J by 3 bases, 4 bases remained unmatched. The CDR3 totals 14 residues. CDR1 and CDR2 (germline): LGHNA, YSLEER. CDR3 residues: CASSRTSGDYEQYF. In nucleotides, the CDR3 is TGCGCCAGCAGCAGGACTAGCGGAGACTACGAGCAGTACTTC.

The J gene is TRBJ2-1, the V gene TRBV3-1; tentatively, D is TRBD1 or TRBD2 (5 bases each). The CDR3 is 19 residues long. The germline CDR1 and CDR2 sequences are LGHDT and YNNKEL (reference sequence). Trimming took off 7 bases at V and 0 bases at J, with 25 bases between the two ends. CDR3 DNA: TGTGCCAGCACCTACGGGGCCCTAAGGGTCCTGAGCTCCTACAATGAGCAGTTCTTC. The encoded protein is CASTYGALRVLSSYNEQFF.

This clonotype appeared a few times. V gene TRBV6-2 or TRBV6-3 combines with J gene TRBJ2-7, with 7 bases identical to TRBD2. The ends lost 7 bases at V and 6 bases at J; junction bases unmatched: 24. There are 18 residues in the CDR3. Per the germline V gene, CDR1 is MNHEY and CDR2 is SVGEGT. The CDR3: CASTYPGRLAGDGGEQYF. CDR3 bases: TGTGCCAGCACCTACCCGGGTAGGTTGGCGGGAGACGGAGGCGAGCAGTACTTC.

The sample holds a few counts of this clonotype. The chain recombines TRBV11-2 with TRBJ2-1; no clear D gene. V was shortened by 0 bases and J by 0 bases, with 12 bases between the two germline ends. This CDR3 has 17 amino acids. Germline V gene lookup returns CDR1 SGHAT and CDR2 FQNNGV. In DNA form, the CDR3 reads TGTGCCAGCAGCTTAGATTTAAAGGCTAGCTCCTACAATGAGCAGTTCTTC. The encoded protein is CASSLDLKASSYNEQFF.

Many counts were recorded for this clonotype. V gene TRBV12-3 or TRBV12-4 combines with J gene TRBJ2-7; D is ambiguous. V lost 3 bases, J lost 2 bases, and 11 bases lay in between. This CDR3 comprises 14 residues. CDR3 nucleotide sequence: TGTGCCAGCAGTTTGACACGTCAAGCCTACGAGCAGTACTTC. Translating it yields CASSLTRQAYEQYF.

In this sample, this clonotype turned up a few times. The chain links TRBV10-3 to TRBJ2-5; the D is unclear. Germline V gene lookup returns CDR1 ENHRY and CDR2 SYGVKD. This CDR3 region has 14 residues. The germline V and J ends were trimmed by 6 bases and 4 bases, with 15 bases remaining between them. DNA for the CDR3: TGTGCCATCAGAGAAGGGATGTGGAGAGAGACCCAGTACTTC. It specifies CAIREGMWRETQYF.

The sample holds a few counts of this clonotype. CDR3 region: CASSLGGAGGEAFF. The CDR3 bases are TGTGCCAGCAGTTTAGGAGGGGCCGGGGGTGAAGCTTTCTTT. The chain recombines TRBV12-3 or TRBV12-4 with TRBJ1-1; TRBD1 is a possible D gene (5 bases). The CDR3 runs 14 residues. Trimming removed 1 base at V and 7 bases at J, with 13 bases between.

V usage is TRBV15 and J usage is TRBJ2-5; D is possibly TRBD2 (5 bases). CDR3 length: 12 amino acids. Trimming removed 2 bases from V and 6 bases from J, with 7 bases in between. CDR1 is LNHNV and CDR2 is YYDKDF in the germline V gene (reference sequence). The CDR3 here is CATSRRTQTQYF. The DNA of the CDR3 is TGTGCCACCAGCAGACGGACTCAGACCCAGTACTTC.